This T cell receptor (beta chain) derives from a study of T cells in Graves' hyperthyroidism and ophthalmopathy. This clonotype was seen ten or more times. The germline CDR1 and CDR2 sequences are SQVTM and ANQGSEA. The length of the CDR3 is 12 residues. V was pared by 6 bases and J by 4 bases, with 12 bases between. Amplification yielded TCR beta CDR3 regions, with RNA transcripts as the source. An initial round of RT-PCR targeting the TCR CDR3 relied on the HTBI primer set. TCRdb independently ran MiXCR on the multiplex PCR reads; one entry per CDR3 protein. This sample has roughly 170,000 distinct CDR3 sequences, with over 7.5% found just once.

The TCR sequence derives from a woman in her late teens or twenties with Graves' hyperthyroidism that later progressed to Graves' ophthalmopathy. The source material was blood. The chain joins TRBV29-1 to TRBJ2-5; no definite D call. The CDR3, as DNA: TGCAGCGTAATGACTGGAAGAGAGACCCAGTACTTC. It encodes CSVMTGRETQYF.